The T cell receptor beta chain under discussion was sequenced for a study of blood T cell repertoires in COVID-19. Background on the study: Sites in the United States, Italy and Spain provided acute and convalescent COVID-19 samples. Sources were T cells, B-cell-depleted T cells, or PBMCs; the material itself was cDNA or gDNA.

Assay used: immunoSEQ multiplex PCR; TCRdb lists only in-frame clones, some missing. The data hold under 90,000 clones, with 80% observed a single time. The CDR3 length is 15 residues. V was pared by 0 bases and J by 1 base, with 10 bases between. From germline, CDR1 is SGHRS and CDR2 YFSETQ. The receptor's source is a human donor in a cohort sampled during active COVID-19. The chain carries TRBV5-1 and TRBJ2-5, with D possibly being TRBD2 (5 bases). Specimen: peripheral blood. The CDR3 here is CASSLVADFQETQYF. Written as DNA, the CDR3 is TGCGCCAGCAGCTTGGTTGCGGACTTCCAAGAGACCCAGTACTTC.